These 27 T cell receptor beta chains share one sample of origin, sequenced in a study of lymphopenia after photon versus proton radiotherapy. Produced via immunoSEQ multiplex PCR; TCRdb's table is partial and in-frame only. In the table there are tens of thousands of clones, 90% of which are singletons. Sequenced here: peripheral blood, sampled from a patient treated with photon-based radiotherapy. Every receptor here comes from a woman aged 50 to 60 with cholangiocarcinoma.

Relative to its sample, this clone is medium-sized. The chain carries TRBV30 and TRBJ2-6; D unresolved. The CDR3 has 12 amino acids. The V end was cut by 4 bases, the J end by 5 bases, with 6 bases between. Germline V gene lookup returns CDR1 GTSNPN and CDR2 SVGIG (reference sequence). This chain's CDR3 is CAWTPRANVLTF. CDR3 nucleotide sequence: TGTGCCTGGACCCCTCGGGCCAACGTCCTGACTTTC.

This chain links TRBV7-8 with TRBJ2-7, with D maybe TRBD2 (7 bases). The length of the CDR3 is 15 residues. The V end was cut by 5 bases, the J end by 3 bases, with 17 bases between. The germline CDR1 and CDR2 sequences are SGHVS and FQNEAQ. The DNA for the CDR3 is TGTGCCAGCAGCCTAGGGGGGGGTGCCAACTACGAGCAGTACTTC. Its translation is CASSLGGGANYEQYF.

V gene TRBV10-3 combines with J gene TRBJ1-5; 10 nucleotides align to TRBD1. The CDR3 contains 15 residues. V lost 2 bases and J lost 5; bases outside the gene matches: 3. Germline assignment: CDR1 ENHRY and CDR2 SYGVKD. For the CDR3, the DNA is TGTGCCATCAGTGAGAGGGGGACAGGGGATCAGCCCCAGCATTTT. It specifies CAISERGTGDQPQHF.

The CDR3 DNA follows: TGTGCCAGCAGCGCAGCCCGACAGCCAAATTCACCCCTCCACTTT. This sequence encodes CASSAARQPNSPLHF. V is TRBV7-8 and J is TRBJ1-6, with TRBD1 as a possible D gene (5 bases). Germline assignment: CDR1 SGHVS and CDR2 FQNEAQ. The CDR3 consists of 15 residues. Trimming shortened V by 5 bases and J by 7 bases, and 15 bases separated the two germline ends. Complete variable domain (other parts from reference TRBV7-8 and TRBJ1-6): GAGVSQSPRYKVAKRGQDVALRCDPISGHVSLFWYQQALGQGPEFLTYFQNEAQLDKSGLPSDRFFAERPEGSVSTLKIQRTQQEDSAVYLCASSAARQPNSPLHFGNGTRLTVT.

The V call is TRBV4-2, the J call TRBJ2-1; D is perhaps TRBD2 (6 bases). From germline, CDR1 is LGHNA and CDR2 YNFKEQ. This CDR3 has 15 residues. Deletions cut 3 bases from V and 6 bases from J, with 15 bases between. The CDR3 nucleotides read TGTGCCAGCAGCCATTTCCTGGGACTGACCAATGAGCAGTTCTTC. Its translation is CASSHFLGLTNEQFF.

CDR3 sequence reads: CASSLKLIAGETQYF. The CDR3 DNA is TGTGCCAGCAGCTTGAAGTTAATAGCCGGGGAGACCCAGTACTTC. This sequence joins TRBV5-6 and TRBJ2-5, with D unclear. Germline V CDR1 and CDR2: SGHDT, YYEEEE. Deletions cut 1 base from V and 5 bases from J, with 15 bases between. The CDR3 covers 15 residues.

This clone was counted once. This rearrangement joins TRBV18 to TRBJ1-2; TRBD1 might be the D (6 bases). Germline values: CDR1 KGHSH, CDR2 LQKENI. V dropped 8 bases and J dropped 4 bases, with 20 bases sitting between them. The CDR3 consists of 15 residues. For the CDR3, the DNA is TGTGCCAGCACAACAGGGTCAGGGACCCCCTATGGCTACACCTTC. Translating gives CASTTGSGTPYGYTF.

This CDR3 is CASSLRGQNTGELFF. CDR3 nucleotide sequence: TGCGCCAGCAGCTTAAGGGGGCAAAACACCGGGGAGCTGTTTTTT. This chain joins TRBV5-1 and TRBJ2-2, with 7 bases fitting TRBD1. The V gene end was trimmed by 2 bases and the J gene end by 2 bases; junction bases not matched to a gene: 3. This CDR3 has 15 amino acids. Germline assignment: CDR1 SGHRS and CDR2 YFSETQ.

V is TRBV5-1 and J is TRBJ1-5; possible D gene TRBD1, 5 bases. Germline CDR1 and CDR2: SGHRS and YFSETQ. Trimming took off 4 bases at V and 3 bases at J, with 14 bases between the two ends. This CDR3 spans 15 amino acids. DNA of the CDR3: TGCGCCAGCAGCATTGACAGTAATGACAATCAGCCCCAGCATTTT. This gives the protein CASSIDSNDNQPQHF.

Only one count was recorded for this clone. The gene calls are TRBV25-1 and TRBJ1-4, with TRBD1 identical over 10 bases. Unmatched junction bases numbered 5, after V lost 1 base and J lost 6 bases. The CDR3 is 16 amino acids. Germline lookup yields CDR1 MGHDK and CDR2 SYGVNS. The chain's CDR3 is CASSEWWDRGDEKLFF. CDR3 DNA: TGTGCCAGCAGTGAATGGTGGGACAGGGGTGATGAAAAACTGTTTTTT.

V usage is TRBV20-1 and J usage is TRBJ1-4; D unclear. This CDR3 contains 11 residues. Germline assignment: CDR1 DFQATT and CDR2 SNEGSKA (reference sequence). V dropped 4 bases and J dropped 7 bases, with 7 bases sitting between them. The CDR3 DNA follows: TGCAGTGCTACCGCCCTTGAAAAACTGTTTTTT. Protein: CSATALEKLFF.

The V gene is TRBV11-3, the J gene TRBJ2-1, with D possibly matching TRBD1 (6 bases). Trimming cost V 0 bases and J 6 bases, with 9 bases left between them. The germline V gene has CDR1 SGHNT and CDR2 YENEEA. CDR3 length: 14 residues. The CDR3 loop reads CASSLDPGVNEQFF. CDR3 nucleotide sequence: TGTGCCAGCAGCTTAGATCCAGGGGTCAATGAGCAGTTCTTC.

The CDR3 region is CASTSGSTNEKLFF. The CDR3 DNA sequence: TGCGCCAGCACCTCAGGGTCAACTAATGAAAAACTGTTTTTT. This chain links TRBV5-1 with TRBJ1-4; possibly TRBD1 for D (5 bases). The CDR3 has 14 residues. Trimming left V 6 bases short and J 0 bases short, with 9 bases between. The germline CDR1 and CDR2 sequences are SGHRS and YFSETQ. Full variable domain (rest looked up from reference TRBV5-1 and TRBJ1-4): KAGVTQTPRYLIKTRGQQVTLSCSPISGHRSVSWYQQTPGQGLQFLFEYFSETQRNKGNFPGRFSGRQFSNSRSEMNVSTLELGDSALYLCASTSGSTNEKLFFGSGTQLSVL.

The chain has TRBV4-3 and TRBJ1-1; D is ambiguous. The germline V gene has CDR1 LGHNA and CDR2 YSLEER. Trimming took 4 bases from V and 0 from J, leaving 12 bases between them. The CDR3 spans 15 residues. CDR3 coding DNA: TGCGCCAGCAGCCTTAGGACGGGGTTGAACACTGAAGCTTTCTTT. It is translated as CASSLRTGLNTEAFF.

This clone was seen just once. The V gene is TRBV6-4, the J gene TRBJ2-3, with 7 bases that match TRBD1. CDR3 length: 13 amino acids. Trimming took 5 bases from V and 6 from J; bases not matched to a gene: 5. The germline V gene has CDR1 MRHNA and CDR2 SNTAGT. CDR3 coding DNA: TGTGCCAGCAGTCGAGAACAGGGGGATACGCAGTATTTT. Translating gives CASSREQGDTQYF.

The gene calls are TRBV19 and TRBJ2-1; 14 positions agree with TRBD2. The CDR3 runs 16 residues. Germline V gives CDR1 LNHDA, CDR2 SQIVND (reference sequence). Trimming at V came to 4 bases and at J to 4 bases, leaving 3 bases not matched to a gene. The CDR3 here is CASSTRTSGGYNEQFF. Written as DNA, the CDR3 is TGTGCCAGTAGTACAAGGACTAGCGGGGGGTACAATGAGCAGTTCTTC.

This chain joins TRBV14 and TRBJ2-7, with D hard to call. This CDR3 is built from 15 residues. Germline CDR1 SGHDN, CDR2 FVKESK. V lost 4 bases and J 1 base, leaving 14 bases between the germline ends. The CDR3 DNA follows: TGTGCCAGCAGCCGCCAAGGACGGAATTCCTACGAGCAGTACTTC. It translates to CASSRQGRNSYEQYF.

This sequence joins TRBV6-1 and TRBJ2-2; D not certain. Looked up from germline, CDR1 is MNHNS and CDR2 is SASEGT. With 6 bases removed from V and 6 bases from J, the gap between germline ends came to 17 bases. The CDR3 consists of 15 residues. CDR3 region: CASSVLPDTAGELFF. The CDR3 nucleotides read TGTGCCAGCAGCGTACTACCTGACACCGCCGGGGAGCTGTTTTTT.

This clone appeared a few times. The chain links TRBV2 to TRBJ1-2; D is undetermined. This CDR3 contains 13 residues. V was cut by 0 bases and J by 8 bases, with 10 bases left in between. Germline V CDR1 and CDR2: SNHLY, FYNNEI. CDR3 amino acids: CASSEARFYGYTF. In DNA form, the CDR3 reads TGTGCCAGCAGTGAAGCAAGGTTTTACGGCTACACCTTC.

In nucleotides, the CDR3 is TGCGCCAGCAGTGAGGCCCGTTACTATGGCTACACCTTC. Translation: CASSEARYYGYTF. The rearrangement links TRBV10-2 to TRBJ1-2; D remains unclear. The CDR3 has 13 residues. Trimming removed 2 bases from V and 3 bases from J, with 7 bases in between. Per the germline V gene, CDR1 is WSHSY and CDR2 is SAAADI.

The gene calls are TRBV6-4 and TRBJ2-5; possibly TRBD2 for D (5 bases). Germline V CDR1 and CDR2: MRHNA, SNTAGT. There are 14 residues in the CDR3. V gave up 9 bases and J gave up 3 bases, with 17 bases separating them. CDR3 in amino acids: CAREKTVREETQYF. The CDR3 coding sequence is TGTGCCAGAGAGAAAACCGTGCGGGAAGAGACCCAGTACTTC.

The CDR3 here is CSVGPNRGLYEQYF. CDR3 bases: TGCAGCGTTGGGCCTAACAGGGGGCTCTACGAGCAGTACTTC. The chain carries TRBV29-1 and TRBJ2-7; 9 bases line up with TRBD1. J lost 3 bases, V lost 4 bases, and 7 bases had no gene match. The CDR3 spans 14 residues. The germline V gene has CDR1 SQVTM and CDR2 ANQGSEA.

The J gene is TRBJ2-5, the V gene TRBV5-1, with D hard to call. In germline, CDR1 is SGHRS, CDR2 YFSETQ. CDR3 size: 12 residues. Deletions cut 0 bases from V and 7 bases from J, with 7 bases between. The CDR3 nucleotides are TGCGCCAGCAGCTTGGATGTCGGGACCCAGTACTTC. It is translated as CASSLDVGTQYF.

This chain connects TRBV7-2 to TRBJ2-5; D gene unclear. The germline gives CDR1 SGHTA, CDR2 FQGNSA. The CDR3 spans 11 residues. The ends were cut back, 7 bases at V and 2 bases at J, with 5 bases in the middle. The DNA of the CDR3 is TGTGCCAGCACCCCACAAGAGACCCAGTACTTC. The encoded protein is CASTPQETQYF.

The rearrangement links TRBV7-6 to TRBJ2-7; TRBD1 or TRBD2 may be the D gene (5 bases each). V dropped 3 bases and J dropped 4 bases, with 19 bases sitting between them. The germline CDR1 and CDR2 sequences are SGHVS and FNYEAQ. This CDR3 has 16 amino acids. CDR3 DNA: TGTGCCAGCAGCTTGGGGGTAGTAAGGGATCGGTACGAGCAGTACTTC. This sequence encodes CASSLGVVRDRYEQYF.

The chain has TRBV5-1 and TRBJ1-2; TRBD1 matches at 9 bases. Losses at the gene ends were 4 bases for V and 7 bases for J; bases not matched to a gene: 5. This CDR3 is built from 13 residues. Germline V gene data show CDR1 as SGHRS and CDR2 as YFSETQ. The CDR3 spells CASSPGQGGGYTF. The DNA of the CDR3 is TGCGCCAGCAGCCCGGGACAGGGAGGTGGCTACACCTTC.

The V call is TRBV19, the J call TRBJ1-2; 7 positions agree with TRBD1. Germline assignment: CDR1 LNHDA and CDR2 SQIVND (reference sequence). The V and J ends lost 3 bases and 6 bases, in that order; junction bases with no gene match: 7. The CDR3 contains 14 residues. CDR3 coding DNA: TGTGCCAGTAGTATGGGGGACAGATTCGATGGCTACACCTTC. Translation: CASSMGDRFDGYTF.